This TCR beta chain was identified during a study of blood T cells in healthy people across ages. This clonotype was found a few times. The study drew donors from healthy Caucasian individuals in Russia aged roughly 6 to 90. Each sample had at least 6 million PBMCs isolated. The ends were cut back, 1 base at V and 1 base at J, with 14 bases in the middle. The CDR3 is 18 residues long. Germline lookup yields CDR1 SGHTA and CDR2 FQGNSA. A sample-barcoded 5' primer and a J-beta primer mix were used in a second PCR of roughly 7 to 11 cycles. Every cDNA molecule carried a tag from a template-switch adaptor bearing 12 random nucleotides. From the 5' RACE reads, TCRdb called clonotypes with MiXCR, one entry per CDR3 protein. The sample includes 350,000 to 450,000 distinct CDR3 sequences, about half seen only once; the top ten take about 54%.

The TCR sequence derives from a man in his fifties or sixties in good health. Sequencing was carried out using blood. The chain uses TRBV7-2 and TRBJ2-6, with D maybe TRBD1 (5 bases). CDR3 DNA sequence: TGTGCCAGCAGCTTAGTTGCAGGGTTTGGGTCTGGGGCCAACGTCCTGACTTTC. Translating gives CASSLVAGFGSGANVLTF.